The rows below give T cell receptor beta chains drawn from one sample of a study of human T cells and chemical hapten exposure. TCRdb reanalysed the RACE reads using MiXCR and keeps one entry per CDR3 protein. The profile shows more than 75,000 distinct CDR3 sequences, over 8.5% of them singletons. Source material: whole blood. These receptors were taken from a male donor in good health. Some clones in this sample may be carry-over from other donors' samples. The CDR3 runs from the conserved cysteine through the conserved F or W. Fields, in order: J gene, clone size, V gene, D gene, CDR3 DNA, CDR3 protein. The D gene is left open where the match is weak. Clone size, where shown, is once, few, many, or a class for clones that have expanded.

TRBJ1-3 NA TRBV5-4 TRBD1 TGTGCCAGCAGCCCAGGGACAGCCTCTGGAAACACCATATATTTT CASSPGTASGNTIYF
TRBJ2-7 few TRBV7-2 NA TGTGCCAGCAGCTTAAGGGAGGTAGCCTGGTACTTC CASSLREVAWYF
TRBJ1-1 NA TRBV5-5 NA TGTGCCAGCAGCTCCGGTTTCACTGAAGCTTTCTTT CASSSGFTEAFF
TRBJ2-1 NA TRBV6-5 TRBD2 TGTGCCAGCAGCCCCACTAGCGGGAGGTTCAACAATGAGCAGTTCTTC CASSPTSGRFNNEQFF
TRBJ1-5 NA TRBV5-4 NA TGTGCCAGCAGCTTGGAGGGAAAAGGTCAGCCCCAGCATTTT CASSLEGKGQPQHF
TRBJ2-7 few TRBV30 NA TGTGCCTGGAGTGTAAAAGGGTCGGGGGTTTACGAGCAGTACTTC CAWSVKGSGVYEQYF
TRBJ1-1 once TRBV20-1 NA TGCTGTGCTAGAGATTCGGAGCCCACTGAAGCTTTCTTT CCARDSEPTEAFF
TRBJ1-4 NA TRBV7-8 NA TGTGCCAGCAGCTCCTCAACATGGGCAAAACTGTTTTTT CASSSSTWAKLFF
TRBJ1-5 NA TRBV12-5 TRBD1 TGTGCTAGTGCTACCGGGACAGGGCGAACCTATAGCAATCAGCCCCAGCATTTT CASATGTGRTYSNQPQHF
TRBJ2-1 few TRBV6-5 NA TGTGCCAGCAGTTCGGGACTCTACAATGAGCAGTTCTTC CASSSGLYNEQFF
TRBJ1-5 NA TRBV6-6 NA TGTGCCAGCAGTTCCCCAGGGGTCCGGAATCAGCCCCAGCATTTT CASSSPGVRNQPQHF
TRBJ1-3 many TRBV13 TRBD1 TGTGCCAGCAGCGTTCGACAGGGGCGCTCTGGAAACACCATATATTTT CASSVRQGRSGNTIYF
TRBJ1-1 NA TRBV7-8 NA TGTGCCAGCAGCCGCCCGATTAGCCTGGGGCCGGTGGACATGAACACTGAAGCTTTCTTT CASSRPISLGPVDMNTEAFF
TRBJ1-1 NA TRBV15 NA TGTGCCACCAGCAGACCTGCAGGGTTCGCCACTGAAGCTTTCTTT CATSRPAGFATEAFF
TRBJ1-2 NA TRBV6-4 TRBD1 TGTGCCAGCAGTGACTCGACAGGGGGTGGCTACACCTTC CASSDSTGGGYTF
TRBJ2-5 NA TRBV25-1 TRBD2 TGTGCCAGCAGTGCCACTAGCGGGGGGGCCCGCGTACAAGAGACCCAGTACTTC CASSATSGGARVQETQYF
TRBJ2-7 few TRBV6-1 NA TGTGCCAGCAGTGAAGAGGGGGACCTCCTCTCCTACGAGCAGTACTTC CASSEEGDLLSYEQYF
TRBJ2-4 few TRBV6-5 NA TGTGCCAGCAGAGCCGGGGTAGCCAAAAACATTCAGTACTTC CASRAGVAKNIQYF
TRBJ2-3 NA TRBV7-6 TRBD1 TGTGCCAGCAGCTCCGGACAGGCCGATACGCAGTATTTT CASSSGQADTQYF
TRBJ1-5 few TRBV7-8 TRBD1 TGTGCCAGCAGCTGGGGACAGGGGGCGAAGTCGCCCCAGCATTTT CASSWGQGAKSPQHF
TRBJ2-1 once TRBV5-4 TRBD2 TGTGCCAGCAGCTCCCCAGGGGACACCGGACTAGCGGGTCTCAATGAGCAGTTCTTC CASSSPGDTGLAGLNEQFF
TRBJ1-5 few TRBV4-1 TRBD1 TGCGCCAGCAGCCAAGGACAGGGAGGGGGTCAGCCCCAGCATTTT CASSQGQGGGQPQHF
TRBJ1-5 NA TRBV6-5 NA TGTGCCAGCAGTAACGGAGGACCCCAGCATTTT CASSNGGPQHF
TRBJ1-1 few TRBV20-1 NA TGCAGTGCTAGAGTGGACCTGAACACTGAAGCTTTCTTT CSARVDLNTEAFF
TRBJ2-3 few TRBV20-1 NA TGCAGTGTCAGTGTGGTAGTTAGAGGCACAGATACGCAGTATTTT CSVSVVVRGTDTQYF
TRBJ2-2 few TRBV2 NA TGTGCCAGCAGTGAAAGGTCTAAGGACACCGGGGAGCTGTTTTTT CASSERSKDTGELFF
TRBJ1-1 NA TRBV2 NA TGTGCCAGCACCCTGACAGGTTTGAACACTGAAGCTTTCTTT CASTLTGLNTEAFF
TRBJ1-1 NA TRBV7-6 NA TGTGCCAGCAGCCGCCGCGAAGGGGCCACTGAAGCTTTCTTT CASSRREGATEAFF
TRBJ2-3 many TRBV6-2/TRBV6-3 TRBD2 TGTGCCAGCAGATGGACTAGCGGGGATCGCACAGATACGCAGTATTTT CASRWTSGDRTDTQYF
TRBJ1-1 few TRBV29-1 NA TGCAGCGGGGGGGGCAGAATGAACACTGAAGCTTTCTTT CSGGGRMNTEAFF
TRBJ2-7 once TRBV19 NA TGTGCCAGTAGTATTTTCGCCGACTACGAGCAGTACTTC CASSIFADYEQYF
TRBJ2-1 many TRBV7-9 TRBD2 TGTGCCAGCAGCTTAGGACTAGCGGGGGCCTACAATGAGCAGTTCTTC CASSLGLAGAYNEQFF
TRBJ2-7 NA TRBV20-1 TRBD2 TGCAGTGCTACACGGACTAGCGGGGGGGGAAGCTCCTACGAGCAGTACTTC CSATRTSGGGSSYEQYF
TRBJ2-5 few TRBV18 TRBD1 TGTGCCAGCTCACCACCGAGTTCCCAGGGGGAAGAGACCCAGTACTTC CASSPPSSQGEETQYF
TRBJ1-1 many TRBV10-3 NA TGTGCCATAGGGCCTGAGGCGGACACTGAAGCTTTCTTT CAIGPEADTEAFF
TRBJ2-5 few TRBV20-1 NA TGCAGTGCTAGGGCTAGCCGGGGACAAGAGACCCAGTACTTC CSARASRGQETQYF
TRBJ1-4 few TRBV7-2 NA TGTGCCAGCAGCTTAGGGGAGGTGGGGGGCCCTGAAAAACTGTTTTTT CASSLGEVGGPEKLFF
TRBJ2-2 few TRBV3-1 TRBD2 TGTGCCAGCAGCCAAGATTGGGGAGGGTCCGGGGAGCTGTTTTTT CASSQDWGGSGELFF
TRBJ2-1 few TRBV20-1 NA TGCAGTGCTAGAGACCCCTACAATGAGCAGTTCTTC CSARDPYNEQFF
TRBJ2-4 NA TRBV20-1 NA TGCAGTGCTAGGGCTGACAGGGCCAAAAACATTCAGTACTTC CSARADRAKNIQYF
TRBJ2-3 few TRBV14 NA TGTGCCAGCAGCCAAGGGACAGAAAGCACAGATACGCAGTATTTT CASSQGTESTDTQYF
TRBJ1-4 NA TRBV29-1 TRBD1 TGCAGCGTCCCTGGGACAGAGAATGAAAAACTGTTTTTT CSVPGTENEKLFF
TRBJ2-7 NA TRBV20-1 TRBD2 TGCAGTGCTGGCCGGGGGGGGAGCTCCTACGAGCAGTACTTC CSAGRGGSSYEQYF
TRBJ2-1 few TRBV11-2 TRBD2 TGTGCCAGCAGCAAGCCTACAGCGGGGCTCTACAATGAGCAGTTCTTC CASSKPTAGLYNEQFF
TRBJ2-5 NA TRBV10-3 TRBD2 TGTGCCATCAAAGGACTAGCGGGGGGACAAGAGACCCAGTACTTC CAIKGLAGGQETQYF
TRBJ2-3 NA TRBV20-1 NA TGCAGTGCTAGAGCGCCCGGCGGGAAAGGCACAGATACGCAGTATTTT CSARAPGGKGTDTQYF
TRBJ2-7 many TRBV4-2 NA TGTGCCAGCAGCCCAAAGACTTCGGGCTTACAGTACTTC CASSPKTSGLQYF
TRBJ2-3 many TRBV4-3 TRBD2 TGCGCCAGCAGCCAAGATGGGGGACTAGCGGGGGGGCTTGTAACAGATACGCAGTATTTT CASSQDGGLAGGLVTDTQYF